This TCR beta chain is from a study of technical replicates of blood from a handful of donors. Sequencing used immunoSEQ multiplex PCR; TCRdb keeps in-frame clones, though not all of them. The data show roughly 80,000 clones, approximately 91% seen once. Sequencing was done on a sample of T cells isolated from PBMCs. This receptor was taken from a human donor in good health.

The CDR3 here is CASSLGQGASKNIQYF. The CDR3 DNA is TGTGCCAGCAGTTTGGGACAGGGGGCATCCAAAAACATTCAGTACTTC. This chain uses TRBV27 with TRBJ2-4, with 12 bases matching TRBD1. V trimming: 3 bases; J trimming: 2 bases; junction bases outside the gene matches: 2. The germline V gene encodes CDR1 MNHEY and CDR2 SMNVEV (reference sequence). The CDR3 is 16 amino acids.